These 18 T cell receptor beta chains originate from one sample sequenced in a study of STAT5B mutations in CD4+ large granular lymphocyte leukemia. Sequencing used immunoSEQ multiplex PCR; TCRdb keeps in-frame clones, though not all of them. The data show 25,000 to 30,000 clones, more than 60% seen once. The sequenced material came from CD4+ T cells from blood buffy coats. The receptors here all came from a human donor in good health.

The chain carries TRBV6-1 and TRBJ1-1, with D possibly TRBD1 on 6 matching bases. V was pared by 6 bases and J by 9 bases, with 14 bases between. Germline V gene data show CDR1 as MNHNS and CDR2 as SASEGT. The CDR3 is 12 amino acids. For the CDR3, the DNA is TGTGCCAGCAGCACAGGGCTTCTTCAAGCTTTCTTT. It yields the protein CASSTGLLQAFF.

This clone was seen more than once but under ten times. V and J are TRBV2 and TRBJ1-1, with D unclear. Between the trimmed V and J ends, which lost 7 bases and 0 bases, there was a span of 12 bases. The CDR3 runs to 14 residues. The germline gives CDR1 SNHLY, CDR2 FYNNEI. CDR3 region: CASNFGPMNTEAFF. In nucleotides, the CDR3 is TGTGCCAGCAATTTCGGACCCATGAACACTGAAGCTTTCTTT.

J is TRBJ1-1 and V is TRBV28; TRBD1 matches 10 bases. The germline V gene has CDR1 MDHEN and CDR2 SYDVKM. The V segment lost 6 bases and the J segment 2 bases; nucleotides outside the gene matches: 3. The CDR3 loop spans 14 amino acids. CDR3: CASSDRGRNTEAFF. In DNA, the CDR3 is TGTGCCAGCAGCGACAGGGGGCGAAACACTGAAGCTTTCTTT.

The chain joins TRBV5-6 to TRBJ2-2, with 7 bases that match TRBD1. The CDR3 sequence is 16 residues long. J was trimmed by 5 bases and V by 2 bases; bases with no gene match: 9. The germline CDR1 and CDR2 sequences are SGHDT and YYEEEE. CDR3 in DNA: TGTGCCAGCAGCTTTCAACCGGGACAGCGAACCGGGGAGCTGTTTTTT. Encoded protein: CASSFQPGQRTGELFF. Together with reference TRBV5-6 and TRBJ2-2, the CDR3 gives the full variable domain: DAGVTQSPTHLIKTRGQQVTLRCSPKSGHDTVSWYQQALGQGPQFIFQYYEEEERQRGNFPDRFSGHQFPNYSSELNVNALLLGDSALYLCASSFQPGQRTGELFFGEGSRLTVL.

This chain links TRBV27 with TRBJ2-5; 9 bases align to TRBD1. Germline V gene sequence: CDR1 MNHEY, CDR2 SMNVEV (reference sequence). The ends lost 5 bases at V and 0 bases at J; junction bases unmatched: 7. This CDR3 is 16 amino acids long. The DNA for the CDR3 is TGTGCCAGCAGTAGTCGGGACAGGGCGCACCAAGAGACCCAGTACTTC. It translates to CASSSRDRAHQETQYF.

In nucleotides, the CDR3 is TGTGCCAGCAGCAAAACAGCGGAGAACACTGAAGCTTTCTTT. The encoded protein is CASSKTAENTEAFF. The chain couples TRBV13 to TRBJ1-1; D unresolved. This CDR3 has 14 residues. V lost 5 bases and J lost 1, with 11 bases in between. The germline V gene has CDR1 PRHDT and CDR2 FYEKMQ (reference sequence).

The V gene is TRBV27, the J gene TRBJ2-1, with D perhaps TRBD2 (6 bases). The germline V gene encodes CDR1 MNHEY and CDR2 SMNVEV (reference sequence). V lost 5 bases to trimming and J lost 4 bases, with 18 bases between them. This CDR3 comprises 16 residues. CDR3 in amino acids: CASSVTGSSPYNEQFF. CDR3 coding DNA: TGTGCCAGCAGTGTCACCGGGAGTTCCCCTTACAATGAGCAGTTCTTC.

The chain links TRBV14 to TRBJ2-7; D not certain. The V gene's germline CDR1 is SGHDN and CDR2 FVKESK. Trimming removed 0 bases at V and 5 bases at J, with 5 bases between. CDR3 length equals 12 residues. The CDR3 DNA sequence: TGTGCCAGCAGCCAAGAGGGCGACGAGCAGTACTTC. As protein: CASSQEGDEQYF.

This clone showed up just a few times. The CDR3, as DNA: TGTGCCAGCATAGATTCAGTGAGATACACTGAAGCTTTCTTT. As protein: CASIDSVRYTEAFF. The V and J genes are TRBV28 and TRBJ1-1; D call uncertain. V dropped 7 bases and J dropped 3 bases, with 15 bases sitting between them. The V gene's germline CDR1 is MDHEN and CDR2 SYDVKM. CDR3 length: 14 residues.

This clone was picked up a small number of times. This chain links TRBV4-2 with TRBJ2-4, with 7 positions matching TRBD1. J lost 1 base, V lost 2 bases, and 11 bases had no gene match. This CDR3 spans 18 amino acids. Germline assignment: CDR1 LGHNA and CDR2 YNFKEQ. CDR3 sequence: CASSQNTDRLSAKNIQYF. Here the CDR3 DNA reads TGTGCCAGCAGCCAAAACACGGACAGGCTGAGCGCCAAAAACATTCAGTACTTC.

The V call is TRBV30, the J call TRBJ2-5, with D unresolved. This CDR3 spans 9 amino acids. V was pared by 7 bases and J by 5 bases, with 5 bases between. Germline CDR1 is GTSNPN and CDR2 is SVGIG (reference sequence). The CDR3 region has the DNA TGTGCCTTGGGGGAGACCCAGTACTTC. This codes for CALGETQYF. Full variable domain (remainder filled in from reference TRBV30 and TRBJ2-5): SQTIHQWPATLVQPVGSPLSLECTVEGTSNPNLYWYRQAAGRGLQLLFYSVGIGQISSEVPQNLSASRPQDRQFILSSKKLLLSDSGFYLCALGETQYFGPGTRLLVL.

This clone was picked up one time. This chain joins TRBV28 and TRBJ2-1, with D possibly being TRBD2 (6 bases). This CDR3 contains 15 residues. The V gene lost 5 bases and the J gene lost 4 bases, with 15 bases spanning the gap. Looked up from germline, CDR1 is MDHEN and CDR2 is SYDVKM. The CDR3 sequence is CASSTRLGGYNEQFF. CDR3 sequence (DNA): TGTGCCAGCAGTACAAGACTAGGCGGGTACAATGAGCAGTTCTTC.

This rearrangement joins TRBV7-2 to TRBJ1-1; 9 bases match TRBD1. Germline V gene data show CDR1 as SGHTA and CDR2 as FQGNSA. The CDR3 is 14 residues long. J gave up 4 bases and V 2 bases, and 2 bases lay outside the gene matches. The CDR3 sequence is CASSLTGGGTEAFF. The CDR3 bases are TGTGCCAGCAGCTTAACAGGGGGCGGCACTGAAGCTTTCTTT.

This chain connects TRBV28 to TRBJ2-7; TRBD2 agrees at 9 bases. V lost 2 bases and J lost 7; bases outside the gene matches: 6. Germline CDR1 reads MDHEN; CDR2 reads SYDVKM. This CDR3 contains 14 residues. CDR3 nucleotide sequence: TGTGCCAGCAGTTTAGCGGGAGGGCCGGAAGAGCAGTACTTC. Its protein product is CASSLAGGPEEQYF. Full variable domain (remainder filled in from reference TRBV28 and TRBJ2-7): DVKVTQSSRYLVKRTGEKVFLECVQDMDHENMFWYRQDPGLGLRLIYFSYDVKMKEKGDIPEGYSVSREKKERFSLILESASTNQTSMYLCASSLAGGPEEQYFGPGTRLTVT.

The chain combines TRBV25-1 with TRBJ1-1, with D possibly matching TRBD1 (6 bases). The germline V and J ends were trimmed by 4 bases and 11 bases, with 17 bases remaining between them. Germline V gives CDR1 MGHDK, CDR2 SYGVNS. The CDR3 runs 13 residues. This chain's CDR3 is CASSAPQQGRAFF. The CDR3 region has the DNA TGTGCCAGCAGTGCCCCCCAACAGGGTCGCGCTTTCTTT.

V and J are TRBV4-2 and TRBJ2-5; 9 positions agree with TRBD2. Germline CDR1 is LGHNA and CDR2 is YNFKEQ. The CDR3 totals 17 residues. The trim removed 1 base at V and 7 bases at J, leaving 13 bases unmatched. For the CDR3, the DNA is TGTGCCAGCAGCCAAGGCCCCACCGGCGGGAGGGCGGGGACCCAGTACTTC. It codes for CASSQGPTGGRAGTQYF.

The chain employs TRBV11-2 and TRBJ1-6; TRBD1 might be the D (5 bases). V shed 5 bases and J shed 6 bases, with 14 bases lying between them. The CDR3 consists of 15 residues. Germline values: CDR1 SGHAT, CDR2 FQNNGV. CDR3 nucleotide sequence: TGTGCCAGCAGCCCCGGGCAGGGCAGTAATTCACCCCTCCACTTT. Its translation: CASSPGQGSNSPLHF.

This clone appeared a single time. The chain couples TRBV5-1 to TRBJ2-1; 7 positions match TRBD2. There are 15 residues in the CDR3. Unmatched junction bases numbered 4, after V lost 2 bases and J lost 2 bases. Germline V lookup: CDR1 SGHRS, CDR2 YFSETQ. The CDR3 reads CASSFNSGAYNEQFF. The CDR3 nucleotides read TGCGCCAGCAGCTTCAACAGCGGGGCCTACAATGAGCAGTTCTTC.